The 3 T cell receptor beta chains given below trace back to one sample, sequenced in a study of response to subunit inactivated influenza vaccine. A single record per CDR3 protein comes from TCRdb applying MiXCR to the RT-PCR reads. Among fewer than 700,000 distinct CDR3 sequences, 13% were seen once, and the ten largest hold under 15%. The source was PBMCs from blood, collected 45 days after vaccination. The receptors stem from a man aged 50 to 59 who received an inactivated influenza vaccine.

This clonotype was seen more than once but under ten times. This chain uses TRBV28 with TRBJ2-1; D is uncertain. The CDR3 has 11 residues. V lost 3 bases and J 12 bases, leaving 9 bases between the germline ends. Germline V CDR1 and CDR2: MDHEN, SYDVKM. The CDR3 DNA reads TGTGCCAGCAGTTTCGAAGGGCGGCAGTTCTTC. Its protein is CASSFEGRQFF. Full variable domain (remainder filled in from reference TRBV28 and TRBJ2-1): DVKVTQSSRYLVKRTGEKVFLECVQDMDHENMFWYRQDPGLGLRLIYFSYDVKMKEKGDIPEGYSVSREKKERFSLILESASTNQTSMYLCASSFEGRQFFGPGTRLTVL.

This clonotype was seen a handful of times. The gene calls are TRBV6-1 and TRBJ2-1, with 12 bases that match TRBD2. CDR1 and CDR2 (germline): MNHNS, SASEGT. V dropped 4 bases and J dropped 7; count of bases not matched to a gene: 5. The CDR3 covers 15 residues. The DNA for the CDR3 is TGTGCCAGCAGTGGGCTAGCGGGGGGGCGTAATGAGCAGTTCTTC. It encodes CASSGLAGGRNEQFF.

This clonotype occurred many times. This chain links TRBV14 with TRBJ2-7, with D possibly being TRBD2 (6 bases). Germline assignment: CDR1 SGHDN and CDR2 FVKESK. The CDR3 contains 19 residues. V was pared by 5 bases and J by 0 bases, with 26 bases between. This CDR3 reads CASSTSPFVPGPSSYEQYF. The CDR3 region has the DNA TGTGCCAGCAGCACTAGCCCCTTCGTCCCGGGTCCGAGCTCCTACGAGCAGTACTTC.